The clone carrying this T cell receptor (beta chain) appeared a few times. Its antigen is as yet unknown. The V end was cut by 0 bases, the J end by 3 bases, with 12 bases between. The CDR3 has 15 residues. The germline V gene encodes CDR1 SGDLS and CDR2 YYNGEE. These data come from a study of T cell repertoires in cytomegalovirus infection. Study at large: Matching HLA type, along with CMV infection, was indicated by public TCR beta signatures. Findings and limits, study-wide: Summed frequency of shared TCR beta families picked out CMV carriers who also had the relevant HLA. Dominant in the ex vivo response were TCR beta clonotypes restricted by HLA-C and specific for CMV.

One entry per CDR3 protein results from TCRdb running MiXCR on the reads. The table includes 210,000 or so distinct CDR3 sequences, 5% to 8.5% detected once. The chain has TRBV9 and TRBJ1-2; D call uncertain. This clonotype originated in a human donor in good health (CMV status not recorded). Some clones in this sample may be carry-over from other donors' samples. Sequenced input: PBMCs. The CDR3 loop reads CASSVDPTRDYGYTF. CDR3 nucleotides: TGTGCCAGCAGCGTAGATCCCACAAGGGACTATGGCTACACCTTC.